The clone carrying this T cell receptor (beta chain) was found a few times. Its antigen remains unidentified. Profiled with immunoSEQ multiplex PCR; TCRdb holds only in-frame clones, not every one. The table records approximately 26,000 clones, 82% of them present only once. This record belongs to a study of graft-versus-host responses after intestinal transplantation. The wider study: All recipients were given anti-thymocyte globulin induction, and tacrolimus and steroids were then administered for roughly three years.

This CDR3 has 14 residues. Germline V lookup: CDR1 ENHRY, CDR2 SYGVKD. With 0 bases removed from V and 3 bases from J, the gap between germline ends came to 8 bases. Study-level points and caveats: Declining HvG levels early post-transplant were linked to peak circulating GvH clone levels. The authors found GvH clones in recipient marrow, some appearing first in ileum or blood. Those patients showing graft-donor T cell macrochimerism displayed high graft-versus-host to host-versus-graft clonal ratios in allografts.

The clonotype originates from a human donor who received an intestinal transplant. The sequencing here drew on unstimulated CD4+ T cells sorted from spleen or lymph node cells, taken before intestinal transplant. This rearrangement joins TRBV10-3 to TRBJ1-1; unclear D gene. The CDR3 is CAISESGVDTEAFF. CDR3 coding DNA: TGTGCCATCAGTGAGTCGGGTGTGGACACTGAAGCTTTCTTT.